Here is one TCR beta chain with its context. Its antigen is not known. The data stem from a study of CXCR3-negative and CXCR3-positive naive CD8 T cells. Study-level information: Sequencing yielded 150 million or so TRB reads, roughly 1.5 +/- 0.3 million per library. Study-wide results and caveats: Each naive subset displayed comparably high diversity, whereas memory CD8+ cells displayed much lower diversity. Naive subsets displayed similar surface CD5, and TCR strength was inferred from TRB CDR3 properties. Expression of CXCR3 was partially reduced after cryopreservation, and fresh PBMCs were used in most assays.

The authors made the TRB cDNA libraries by 5' RACE using UMI labels. Using the 5' RACE reads, TCRdb records one entry per CDR3 protein without DNA. In total, the table holds 60,000 or so distinct CDR3 sequences. Germline V CDR1 and CDR2: DFQATT, SNEGSKA (reference sequence). CDR3 length equals 17 residues. The chain recombines TRBV20-1 with TRBJ2-7; TCRdb outputs TRBD1, but without DNA this stays unchecked. Sequenced input: memory CD8+ T cells from blood. The origin of this receptor is a human donor in good health. Some clones in this sample may be carry-over from other donors' samples. This CDR3 is CSAREGGEDSEFYEQYF.